These T cell receptor beta chains were read from a single sample in a study of blood T cells in healthy people across ages. TCRdb used MiXCR to reprocess the 5' RACE reads, holding one entry per CDR3 protein. The sample carries roughly 1,300,000 distinct CDR3 sequences, around 59% recorded once. Sequencing was performed on blood. The receptors derive from a man between 18 and 29 years old in good health. Each CDR3 is given with its conserved first and last residue. A D gene is named only where the DNA matches it firmly. Size is stated for part of the rows, as once, few or many counts, or as a class when the clone is expanded.

d_gene: NA
v_gene: TRBV7-9
abundance: once
j_gene: TRBJ1-2
CDR3aa: CTSTSTRALVYGYTF
CDR3nt: TGTACCAGCACCTCGACCCGGGCATTGGTCTATGGCTACACCTTC

d_gene: TRBD1
v_gene: TRBV27
abundance: NA
j_gene: TRBJ1-1
CDR3aa: CASANAGTGQNTEAFF
CDR3nt: TGTGCCAGCGCTAACGCGGGGACAGGGCAGAACACTGAAGCTTTCTTT

d_gene: NA
v_gene: TRBV6-5
abundance: NA
j_gene: TRBJ1-2
CDR3aa: CASSQNRDARYTF
CDR3nt: TGTGCCAGCAGCCAGAACCGGGACGCACGCTACACCTTC

d_gene: NA
v_gene: TRBV5-5
abundance: few
j_gene: TRBJ1-1
CDR3aa: CASSQQIQGGRSLLNTEAFF
CDR3nt: TGTGCCAGCAGCCAACAAATTCAGGGAGGTCGCAGCCTGTTGAACACTGAAGCTTTCTTT

d_gene: NA
v_gene: TRBV6-6
abundance: NA
j_gene: TRBJ1-5
CDR3aa: CASSWTDYSNQPQHF
CDR3nt: TGTGCCAGCAGTTGGACAGACTATAGCAATCAGCCCCAGCATTTT

d_gene: TRBD2
v_gene: TRBV4-2
abundance: NA
j_gene: TRBJ2-7
CDR3aa: CASSQDFASGYEQYF
CDR3nt: TGTGCCAGCAGCCAAGATTTCGCTAGCGGCTACGAGCAGTACTTC

d_gene: TRBD1
v_gene: TRBV4-2
abundance: NA
j_gene: TRBJ2-7
CDR3aa: CASSQGRGQGESEQYF
CDR3nt: TGTGCCAGCAGCCAAGGAAGAGGGCAGGGGGAAAGCGAGCAGTACTTC

d_gene: NA
v_gene: TRBV7-9
abundance: NA
j_gene: TRBJ1-3
CDR3aa: CASFGTGSSGNTIYF
CDR3nt: TGTGCCAGCTTCGGGACGGGGAGCTCTGGAAACACCATATATTTT

d_gene: TRBD1
v_gene: TRBV5-1
abundance: NA
j_gene: TRBJ2-5
CDR3aa: CASSLFGQEVGETQYF
CDR3nt: TGCGCCAGCAGCCTATTCGGACAGGAAGTAGGAGAGACCCAGTACTTC

d_gene: NA
v_gene: TRBV28
abundance: NA
j_gene: TRBJ1-2
CDR3aa: CASSFKSGFGYTF
CDR3nt: TGTGCCAGCAGTTTCAAGTCGGGGTTTGGCTACACCTTC

d_gene: NA
v_gene: TRBV10-3
abundance: many
j_gene: TRBJ2-7
CDR3aa: CAISGSEYSYEQYF
CDR3nt: TGTGCCATCAGTGGGTCAGAGTACTCCTACGAGCAGTACTTC

d_gene: NA
v_gene: TRBV29-1
abundance: many
j_gene: TRBJ2-2
CDR3aa: CSVGTGTLTGELFF
CDR3nt: TGCAGCGTAGGTACAGGGACCCTCACCGGGGAGCTGTTTTTT

d_gene: NA
v_gene: TRBV12-3/TRBV12-4
abundance: few
j_gene: TRBJ2-7
CDR3aa: CASSLTARGAYEQYF
CDR3nt: TGTGCCAGCAGTTTAACAGCGAGAGGGGCCTACGAGCAGTACTTC

d_gene: TRBD2
v_gene: TRBV4-3
abundance: many
j_gene: TRBJ2-1
CDR3aa: CASSQDGGSSYNEQFF
CDR3nt: TGTGCCAGCAGCCAAGACGGCGGGAGTTCCTACAATGAGCAGTTCTTC

d_gene: NA
v_gene: TRBV4-1
abundance: NA
j_gene: TRBJ1-2
CDR3aa: CASSQVDTFGGYTF
CDR3nt: TGCGCCAGCAGCCAGGTCGACACCTTTGGGGGCTACACCTTC

d_gene: NA
v_gene: TRBV28
abundance: NA
j_gene: TRBJ2-5
CDR3aa: CASSFSLGGPELYQETQYF
CDR3nt: TGTGCCAGCAGTTTTTCACTCGGGGGGCCAGAACTGTACCAAGAGACCCAGTACTTC

d_gene: TRBD1
v_gene: TRBV7-9
abundance: NA
j_gene: TRBJ1-1
CDR3aa: CASSSGQGSDTEAFF
CDR3nt: TGTGCCAGCAGCTCAGGACAGGGATCGGACACTGAAGCTTTCTTT

d_gene: NA
v_gene: TRBV20-1
abundance: NA
j_gene: TRBJ2-1
CDR3aa: CSAKRFQANEQFF
CDR3nt: TGCAGTGCTAAGAGATTCCAGGCCAATGAGCAGTTCTTC

d_gene: NA
v_gene: TRBV29-1
abundance: NA
j_gene: TRBJ2-1
CDR3aa: CSDQGPGGEQFF
CDR3nt: TGCAGCGATCAGGGGCCGGGAGGTGAGCAGTTCTTC

d_gene: NA
v_gene: TRBV15
abundance: NA
j_gene: TRBJ1-4
CDR3aa: CATNRPEGEKLFF
CDR3nt: TGTGCCACAAACAGGCCAGAAGGTGAAAAACTGTTTTTT

d_gene: TRBD2
v_gene: TRBV4-1
abundance: NA
j_gene: TRBJ2-1
CDR3aa: CASSQVPSGTYNEQFF
CDR3nt: TGCGCCAGCAGCCAAGTTCCTAGCGGAACCTACAATGAGCAGTTCTTC

d_gene: TRBD1
v_gene: TRBV6-7
abundance: once
j_gene: TRBJ2-1
CDR3aa: CASSYSTFAQGAGQFF
CDR3nt: TGTGCCAGCAGTTACTCGACGTTCGCACAGGGGGCTGGGCAGTTCTTC

d_gene: NA
v_gene: TRBV27
abundance: NA
j_gene: TRBJ2-3
CDR3aa: CASSFFDLGGGTDTQYF
CDR3nt: TGTGCCAGCAGTTTTTTCGACCTTGGCGGGGGCACAGATACGCAGTATTTT

d_gene: NA
v_gene: TRBV5-1
abundance: NA
j_gene: TRBJ1-5
CDR3aa: CPSDGGYSNQPQHF
CDR3nt: TGCCCAAGCGATGGGGGGTATAGCAATCAGCCCCAGCATTTT

d_gene: NA
v_gene: TRBV7-2
abundance: few
j_gene: TRBJ1-6
CDR3aa: CASSGGTAYNSPLHF
CDR3nt: TGTGCCAGCAGCGGAGGGACGGCCTATAATTCACCCCTCCACTTT

d_gene: TRBD1
v_gene: TRBV27
abundance: NA
j_gene: TRBJ2-1
CDR3aa: CASGRDRLYNEQFF
CDR3nt: TGTGCCAGCGGCCGGGACAGGTTATACAATGAGCAGTTCTTC

d_gene: NA
v_gene: TRBV4-2
abundance: NA
j_gene: TRBJ2-3
CDR3aa: CASSRHPRGVSTNTQYF
CDR3nt: TGTGCCAGCAGCCGCCATCCCAGGGGGGTTAGCACAAATACGCAGTATTTT

d_gene: NA
v_gene: TRBV20-1
abundance: few
j_gene: TRBJ2-5
CDR3aa: CSARENGQALNWETQYF
CDR3nt: TGCAGTGCTAGAGAGAACGGGCAGGCGTTGAATTGGGAGACCCAGTACTTC

d_gene: NA
v_gene: TRBV4-1
abundance: few
j_gene: TRBJ2-5
CDR3aa: CASSQGRGTETQYF
CDR3nt: TGCGCCAGCAGCCAAGGGCGTGGCACAGAGACCCAGTACTTC

d_gene: NA
v_gene: TRBV7-2
abundance: NA
j_gene: TRBJ1-1
CDR3aa: CASSVTDANTEAFF
CDR3nt: TGTGCCAGCAGCGTGACGGACGCAAACACTGAAGCTTTCTTT

d_gene: TRBD1
v_gene: TRBV3-1
abundance: few
j_gene: TRBJ1-6
CDR3aa: CASSQRTGNSPLHF
CDR3nt: TGTGCCAGCAGCCAGCGGACAGGGAATTCACCCCTCCACTTT

d_gene: NA
v_gene: TRBV7-9
abundance: few
j_gene: TRBJ2-7
CDR3aa: CASSLLQGRYEQYF
CDR3nt: TGTGCCAGCAGCTTACTACAGGGTCGGTACGAGCAGTACTTC

d_gene: NA
v_gene: TRBV6-1
abundance: NA
j_gene: TRBJ1-5
CDR3aa: CASRRIYTSNQPQHF
CDR3nt: TGTGCCAGCCGCAGGATATACACGAGCAATCAGCCCCAGCATTTT

d_gene: NA
v_gene: TRBV14
abundance: few
j_gene: TRBJ2-1
CDR3aa: CASSQGVTGTPPGQFF
CDR3nt: TGTGCCAGCAGCCAGGGTGTAACCGGGACGCCGCCGGGGCAGTTCTTC

d_gene: NA
v_gene: TRBV20-1
abundance: NA
j_gene: TRBJ1-2
CDR3aa: CSAEDRSYGYTF
CDR3nt: TGCAGTGCAGAAGACAGAAGCTATGGCTACACCTTC

d_gene: TRBD1
v_gene: TRBV25-1
abundance: NA
j_gene: TRBJ1-5
CDR3aa: CASRAGGDNQPQHF
CDR3nt: TGTGCCAGCAGGGCAGGGGGCGACAATCAGCCCCAGCATTTT